This T cell receptor beta chain comes out of a study of blood T cell repertoires in COVID-19 (dated by TCRdb to about 2020). As for the study more broadly: Collaborator samples came from the United States, Italy and Spain and covered acute and convalescent phases of COVID-19. The material from the prospective study consisted of cDNA or gDNA derived from T cells, B-cell-depleted T cells, or PBMCs. Subjects who had been exposed to COVID-19, were actively infected with it, or had recovered from it provided the deeply sampled blood TCRbeta repertoires that made up the dataset. A freely available public database, intended as a resource for researchers studying the immune response to SARS-CoV-2, is where the repertoires were released. The samples were drawn from the first 160 participants of the ongoing ImmuneRACE study and from 1,254 subjects provided by 6 global collaborators. The sample metadata nearly always contained a de-identified subject ID, COVID-19 status, age in years and sex. Where available, HLA class I and class II types were taken from metadata supplied by the sample provider and were not determined by assay-based typing. Overall study outcomes, separate from this receptor: The quantity of clinical and demographic metadata differed by source and by participant and was supplied without curation.

One collaborating source in Seattle enrolled patients while the patients were actively infected and followed the patients over time throughout the course of disease. Each collaborating institution followed its own protocols to collect whole blood in K2EDTA tubes. For TCRbeta analysis, collaborator samples were shipped as frozen whole blood, as isolated PBMCs, or as DNA extracted from either sample type. A word on this clone: The specificity of this receptor is unknown. Base qualities are not at hand, and no much larger clone is one base apart.

Looking up the germline V gene (reference sequence) yields CDR1 SGHAT and CDR2 FQDESV. Its CDR3 holds 16 amino acids, cysteine through phenylalanine. Just CDR3 DNA is preserved here, 48 bases in frame from base 1. Clipping removes 7 bases from V and 6 bases from J, with 15 as the unmatched junction base count. TCRbeta CDR3 regions were amplified from genomic DNA using the immunoSEQ Assay, a bias-controlled multiplex PCR. The original pipeline was this. Within the assay, amplification of reference gene primers was used to estimate how many nucleated cells each sample contained. To quantify the absolute abundance of each unique TCRbeta CDR3 rearrangement, sequence reads were collapsed and filtered. Productive Simpson clonality was computed per sample as the square root of Simpson's diversity index over productive rearrangements. Here the immuneACCESS table is served through TCRdb, limited to in-frame sequences with V and J called. Missing clones are a known gap in these copies; in checked studies unresolved V genes cover under half, and the rest lacks a known reason. Clone size and the V and J calls come from that table; the DNA yielded D and trimming. For this sample the table gives roughly 100,000 clones, of which about 86% were detected only once. The ten largest clones add up to around 2% of the sample.

The TCR sequence derives from a man aged 50-60 years with COVID-19, enrolled during active disease. Sequencing used peripheral blood. The sequence joins TRBV11-1 to TRBJ2-1; a stretch of 7 junction bases matches TRBD2. The CDR3 protein is CASTPGGTSPGNEQFF. The DNA reads as follows: TGTGCCAGCACCCCGGGGGGTACTTCACCCGGCAATGAGCAGTTCTTC.